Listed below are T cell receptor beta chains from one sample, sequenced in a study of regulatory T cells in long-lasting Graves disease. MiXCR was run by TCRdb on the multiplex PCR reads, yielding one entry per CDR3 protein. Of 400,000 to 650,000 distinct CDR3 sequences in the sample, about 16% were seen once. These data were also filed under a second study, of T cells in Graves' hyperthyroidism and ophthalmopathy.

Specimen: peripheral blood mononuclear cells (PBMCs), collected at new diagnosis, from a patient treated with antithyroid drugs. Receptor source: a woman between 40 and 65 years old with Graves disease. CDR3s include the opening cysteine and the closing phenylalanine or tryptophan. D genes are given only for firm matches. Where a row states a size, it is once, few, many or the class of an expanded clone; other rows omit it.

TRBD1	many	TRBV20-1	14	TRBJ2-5	CSARGTGQQETQYF	TGCAGTGCTAGAGGGACAGGGCAACAAGAGACCCAGTACTTC
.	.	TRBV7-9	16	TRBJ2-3	CASTPGGGFSTDTQYF	TGTGCCAGCACCCCCGGTGGGGGCTTCAGCACAGATACGCAGTATTTT
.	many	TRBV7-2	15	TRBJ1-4	CASSLTGQGIGELFF	TGTGCCAGCAGCTTAACTGGCCAGGGAATAGGAGAACTGTTTTTT
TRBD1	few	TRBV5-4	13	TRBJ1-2	CASSLDRGQIPTF	TGTGCCAGCAGCTTGGACAGGGGGCAAATACCCACCTTC
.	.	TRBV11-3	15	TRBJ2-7	CASSLGNGSSYEQYF	TGTGCCAGCAGCTTGGGGAACGGGTCATCCTACGAGCAGTACTTC
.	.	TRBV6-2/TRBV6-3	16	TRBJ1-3	CASSFLPPGARNTIYF	TGTGCCAGCAGTTTTCTCCCCCCTGGGGCTAGAAACACCATATATTTT
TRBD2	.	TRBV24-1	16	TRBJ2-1	CATSGDLAGSYNEQFF	TGTGCCACCAGTGGGGACCTAGCGGGCTCCTACAATGAGCAGTTCTTC
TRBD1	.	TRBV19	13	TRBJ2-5	CASTPGGDRGQYF	TGTGCCAGTACCCCGGGGGGGGACAGGGGTCAGTACTTC
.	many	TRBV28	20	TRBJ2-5	CASSFWTRRNEGGPQETQYF	TGTGCCAGCAGTTTCTGGACCCGGCGGAACGAGGGGGGGCCGCAAGAGACCCAGTACTTC
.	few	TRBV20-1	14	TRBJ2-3	CSISGFGNTDTQYF	TGCAGTATCTCAGGGTTCGGGAACACAGATACGCAGTATTTT
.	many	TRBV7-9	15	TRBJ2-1	CASSLGGTDYNEQFF	TGTGCCAGCAGCTTAGGGGGGACCGATTACAATGAGCAGTTCTTC
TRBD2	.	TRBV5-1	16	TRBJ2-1	CASRITSGGSYNEQFF	TGCGCCAGCAGAATTACTAGCGGGGGCTCCTACAATGAGCAGTTCTTC
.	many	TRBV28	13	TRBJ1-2	CASSISGVYGYTF	TGTGCCAGCAGTATATCAGGGGTCTATGGCTACACCTTC
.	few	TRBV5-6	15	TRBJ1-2	CASSWGQGGLYGYTF	TGTGCCAGCAGCTGGGGCCAGGGCGGGCTCTATGGCTACACCTTC
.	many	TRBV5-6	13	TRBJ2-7	CASSLALEYEQYF	TGTGCCAGCAGCTTGGCCTTGGAGTACGAGCAGTACTTC
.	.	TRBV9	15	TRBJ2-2	CASSEDLGNTGELFF	TGTGCCAGCAGCGAGGACCTGGGCAACACCGGGGAGCTGTTTTTT
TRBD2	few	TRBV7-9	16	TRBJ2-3	CAGGLGSGGAGDTQYF	TGTGCCGGCGGGCTGGGCTCGGGGGGGGCTGGAGATACGCAGTATTTT
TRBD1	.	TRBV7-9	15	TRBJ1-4	CASSSLDRENEKLFF	TGTGCCAGCAGCTCGCTCGACAGGGAGAATGAAAAACTGTTTTTT
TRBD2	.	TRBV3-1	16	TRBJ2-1	CASSRSGRGGTNEQFF	TGTGCCAGCAGCCGTTCGGGCCGCGGGGGAACAAATGAGCAGTTCTTC
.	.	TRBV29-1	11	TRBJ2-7	CSVPGRNEQYF	TGCAGCGTTCCGGGACGAAACGAGCAGTACTTC
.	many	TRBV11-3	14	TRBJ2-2	CASSLASEGGELFF	TGTGCCAGCAGCTTAGCGTCGGAGGGCGGGGAGCTGTTTTTT
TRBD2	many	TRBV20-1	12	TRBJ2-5	CSAGGYQETQYF	TGCAGTGCGGGGGGGTACCAAGAGACCCAGTACTTC
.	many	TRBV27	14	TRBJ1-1	CASSLDPASTEAFF	TGTGCCAGCAGTTTGGACCCGGCAAGCACTGAAGCTTTCTTT
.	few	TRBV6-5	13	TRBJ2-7	CASSYSGRTEQYF	TGTGCCAGCAGTTACTCGGGGCGTACGGAGCAGTACTTC
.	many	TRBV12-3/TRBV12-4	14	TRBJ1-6	CASSPGTDNSPLHF	TGTGCCAGCAGCCCCGGGACGGACAATTCACCCCTCCACTTT
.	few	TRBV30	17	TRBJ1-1	CAWEGWGSPWENTEAFF	TGTGCCTGGGAGGGGTGGGGAAGTCCGTGGGAGAACACTGAAGCTTTCTTT
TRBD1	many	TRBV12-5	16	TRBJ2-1	CASGLNRGLGYNEQFF	TGTGCTAGTGGTTTGAACAGGGGATTAGGGTACAATGAGCAGTTCTTC
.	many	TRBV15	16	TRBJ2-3	CATTQGPQGGGDTQYF	TGTGCCACCACCCAGGGGCCACAGGGGGGGGGAGATACGCAGTATTTT